The 28 T cell receptor beta chains below were found in one sample sequenced in a study of cytomegalovirus exposure and HLA in healthy donors (dated by TCRdb to 2017 to 2019). Receptor amplification or capture employed the immunoSEQ multiplex PCR assay. For the multiplex PCR, a mixture combining 60 forward primers for TCR Vbeta segments and 13 reverse primers for TCR Jbeta segments was used. TCRdb carries this immuneACCESS record with in-frame sequences only. Its versions omit some clonotypes, under half of them owing to an unresolved V gene in the studies checked, with the rest unexplained. Present in this sample are over 130,000 clones, 80% of which were seen just once. Less than 3% of the sample comes from the top ten. The sequenced sample consisted of PBMCs. These receptor sequences come from a man aged 45-65 years in good health and CMV-seronegative.

This clone was counted once. The V call is TRBV10-2, the J call TRBJ2-7, with D possibly matching TRBD2 (6 bases). This CDR3 has 15 amino acids. The germline CDR1 and CDR2 sequences are WSHSY and SAAADI. Trimming shortened V by 4 bases and J by 7 bases, and 20 bases separated the two germline ends. In nucleotides, the CDR3 is TGCGCCAGCAGTGCTTTAATTGCGGGGTTAGGTGAGCAGTACTTC. This sequence encodes CASSALIAGLGEQYF.

The chain joins TRBV2 to TRBJ1-1; D is possibly TRBD1 (6 bases). The CDR3 totals 13 residues. V was pared by 6 bases and J by 0 bases, with 8 bases between. Per germline, CDR1 SNHLY and CDR2 FYNNEI. The CDR3 DNA is TGTGCCAGCAGAGGGGGGGTGAACACTGAAGCTTTCTTT. It is translated as CASRGGVNTEAFF.

The rearrangement links TRBV6-1 to TRBJ1-1; D remains ambiguous. There are 13 residues in the CDR3. CDR1 MNHNS and CDR2 SASEGT come from the germline V gene. V was clipped by 6 bases and J by 1 base, with 9 bases between them. The CDR3 here is CASSSRGNTEAFF. CDR3 nucleotides: TGTGCCAGCAGCTCTCGGGGGAACACTGAAGCTTTCTTT.

The chain recombines TRBV4-2 with TRBJ1-5; 7 bases map to TRBD1. The CDR3 contains 17 residues. Germline lookup yields CDR1 LGHNA and CDR2 YNFKEQ. Trimming removed 1 base from V and 1 base from J; junction bases left unmatched: 7. CDR3 sequence reads: CASSQGTGVVSNQPQHF. CDR3 coding DNA: TGTGCCAGCAGCCAAGGCACAGGGGTTGTAAGCAATCAGCCCCAGCATTTT.

The chain employs TRBV27 and TRBJ2-2; 12 bases are a match to TRBD2. This CDR3 has 16 residues. The V gene end was trimmed by 8 bases and the J gene end by 0 bases; junction bases not matched to a gene: 4. Germline V gene data show CDR1 as MNHEY and CDR2 as SMNVEV (reference sequence). The CDR3 protein is CASFTSGGSNTGELFF. The CDR3 DNA follows: TGTGCCAGCTTCACTAGCGGGGGGTCGAACACCGGGGAGCTGTTTTTT.

The V call is TRBV11-2, the J call TRBJ1-6; the match to TRBD1 covers 9 bases. The V segment lost 5 bases and the J segment 7 bases; nucleotides outside the gene matches: 6. The CDR3 contains 15 residues. The germline CDR1 and CDR2 sequences are SGHAT and FQNNGV. Here the CDR3 DNA reads TGTGCCAGCAGCCCTAACGGACAGGGGAATTCACCCCTCCACTTT. It yields the protein CASSPNGQGNSPLHF.

The chain couples TRBV5-5 to TRBJ2-5; 9 nucleotides agree with TRBD2. Germline CDR1 and CDR2: SGHKS and YYEKEE (reference sequence). V lost 5 bases, J lost 4 bases, and 12 bases stayed unmatched. This CDR3 has 16 residues. The CDR3 DNA is TGTGCCAGCAGTCGTCTCCCGGGACTAGCTAGAGAGACCCAGTACTTC. This codes for CASSRLPGLARETQYF.

The gene calls are TRBV5-1 and TRBJ2-7, with D possibly being TRBD1 (6 bases). CDR1 SGHRS and CDR2 YFSETQ come from the germline V gene. This CDR3 spans 13 amino acids. Trimming removed 0 bases from V and 3 bases from J, with 7 bases in between. The CDR3 sequence is CASSLGQDYEQYF. CDR3 DNA sequence: TGCGCCAGCAGCTTGGGACAGGACTACGAGCAGTACTTC.

The CDR3 DNA reads as TGTGCCAGCAGCTTATCTGGCAGGGGGCCGGAGACCCAGTACTTC. Translated, it gives CASSLSGRGPETQYF. The chain employs TRBV7-3 and TRBJ2-5, with 8 bases that match TRBD1. Germline trimming cut 2 bases from V and 5 bases from J; bases unmatched to any gene: 7. This CDR3 is built from 15 residues. The germline CDR1 and CDR2 sequences are SGHTA and FQGTGA.

This chain joins TRBV6-5 and TRBJ2-1, with TRBD1 identical over 7 bases. The CDR3 is 16 residues long. Unmatched junction bases numbered 13, after V lost 4 bases and J lost 7 bases. Germline V CDR1 and CDR2: MNHEY, SVGAGI. In DNA form, the CDR3 reads TGTGCCAGCAGTTCCGCCGACAGGGTCGGTGTGAATGAGCAGTTCTTC. This encodes CASSSADRVGVNEQFF.

This chain connects TRBV6-5 to TRBJ2-3; TRBD2 agrees at 8 bases. This CDR3 has 15 amino acids. The V and J ends lost 6 bases and 3 bases, in that order; junction bases with no gene match: 8. Germline V lookup: CDR1 MNHEY, CDR2 SVGAGI. CDR3 in amino acids: CASRLGLVLTDTQYF. CDR3 sequence (DNA): TGTGCCAGCAGATTGGGACTAGTCTTGACAGATACGCAGTATTTT.

Only a few counts were recorded for this clone. The V and J genes are TRBV6-5 and TRBJ2-7; D not certain. Germline CDR1 and CDR2: MNHEY and SVGAGI. Trimming stripped 6 bases from V and 2 bases from J, with 11 bases between. CDR3 length: 13 residues. The CDR3 DNA is TGTGCCAGCAGCCGCCAGATCGCCTACGAGCAGTACTTC. It is translated as CASSRQIAYEQYF.

The rearrangement uses TRBV7-9 and TRBJ2-6; D is possibly TRBD2 (5 bases). In germline, CDR1 is SEHNR, CDR2 FQNEAQ (reference sequence). CDR3 length equals 14 residues. Trimming stripped 5 bases from V and 3 bases from J, with 8 bases between. The CDR3 DNA reads as TGTGCCAGCAGCCGGACTGATGGGGCCAACGTCCTGACTTTC. It is translated as CASSRTDGANVLTF. Full variable domain (outside the CDR3, taken from reference TRBV7-9 and TRBJ2-6): DTGVSQNPRHKITKRGQNVTFRCDPISEHNRLYWYRQTLGQGPEFLTYFQNEAQLEKSRLLSDRFSAERPKGSFSTLEIQRTEQGDSAMYLCASSRTDGANVLTFGAGSRLTVL.

The genes are TRBV10-3 and TRBJ2-1; a weak D match, TRBD2 (8 bases). Deletions cut 8 bases from V and 0 bases from J, with 35 bases between. Germline lookup yields CDR1 ENHRY and CDR2 SYGVKD. The CDR3 length is 22 residues. The CDR3 loop is CAIQNRGTGLAPIRSSYNEQFF. In DNA form, the CDR3 reads TGTGCCATCCAAAACAGGGGTACAGGACTAGCACCTATCAGGAGCTCCTACAATGAGCAGTTCTTC.

The chain couples TRBV2 to TRBJ2-5; TRBD1 might be the D (6 bases). Germline V gene lookup returns CDR1 SNHLY and CDR2 FYNNEI. The CDR3 contains 14 residues. V lost 6 bases and J 1 base, leaving 12 bases between the germline ends. CDR3 sequence: CASRDSLTQETQYF. CDR3 nucleotide sequence: TGTGCCAGCAGGGACAGCCTCACCCAAGAGACCCAGTACTTC.

The chain's CDR3 is CASSYSRHRNTEAFF. In DNA, the CDR3 is TGTGCCAGCAGTTACTCAAGACACCGGAACACTGAAGCTTTCTTT. This chain links TRBV6-5 with TRBJ1-1; D is unresolved. Germline CDR1 reads MNHEY; CDR2 reads SVGAGI. The CDR3 spans 15 residues. V lost 0 bases to trimming and J lost 1 base, with 9 bases between them.

The chain couples TRBV7-9 to TRBJ1-1; 12 positions agree with TRBD1. CDR1 and CDR2 from the germline V gene are SEHNR and FQNEAQ (reference sequence). The CDR3 is made up of 18 amino acids. V dropped 4 bases and J dropped 7; count of bases not matched to a gene: 16. The CDR3 reads CASSSPRDRGPSGDEAFF. CDR3 nucleotides: TGTGCCAGCAGCTCGCCCCGGGACAGGGGGCCCTCGGGGGATGAAGCTTTCTTT.

Written as DNA, the CDR3 is TGCGCCAGCAGCGGACTAGCGGGGGGCGGGGAGACCCAGTACTTC. Amino acids: CASSGLAGGGETQYF. V gene TRBV5-1 combines with J gene TRBJ2-5; 14 bases align to TRBD2. CDR3 length: 15 residues. CDR1 and CDR2 from the germline V gene are SGHRS and YFSETQ. Trimming cost V 4 bases and J 5 bases; bases outside gene matches: 4.

The chain uses TRBV6-5 and TRBJ2-1; 7 bases are a match to TRBD2. Trimming at V came to 0 bases and at J to 9 bases, leaving 8 bases not matched to a gene. Germline V gives CDR1 MNHEY, CDR2 SVGAGI. This CDR3 is 15 amino acids long. The CDR3 protein is CASSYSVTSIIEQFF. The DNA of the CDR3 is TGTGCCAGCAGTTACTCTGTGACTAGCATCATTGAGCAGTTCTTC.

The chain combines TRBV27 with TRBJ1-1; 8 nucleotides align to TRBD1. Germline CDR1 is MNHEY and CDR2 is SMNVEV (reference sequence). CDR3 size: 18 residues. V lost 6 bases and J lost 1; bases outside the gene matches: 16. The chain's CDR3 is CASRSTGTGGVWNTEAFF. DNA of the CDR3: TGTGCCAGCAGGAGTACCGGGACAGGAGGAGTCTGGAACACTGAAGCTTTCTTT.

V gene TRBV5-1 combines with J gene TRBJ2-7; 9 nucleotides match TRBD1. The CDR3 consists of 14 residues. V lost 1 base and J lost 5; bases outside the gene matches: 4. Germline V CDR1 and CDR2: SGHRS, YFSETQ. The CDR3 coding sequence is TGCGCCAGCAGCTTGCCTGGGACAGGGAACGAGCAGTACTTC. Translating gives CASSLPGTGNEQYF.

The J gene is TRBJ2-3, the V gene TRBV4-2; TRBD2 agrees at 10 bases. Unmatched junction bases numbered 3, after V lost 0 bases and J lost 0 bases. CDR3 length equals 17 residues. Germline CDR1 is LGHNA and CDR2 is YNFKEQ. The CDR3 loop reads CASSQDPSGGSTDTQYF. CDR3 in DNA: TGTGCCAGCAGCCAAGACCCTAGCGGGGGAAGCACAGATACGCAGTATTTT.

V and J are TRBV18 and TRBJ1-2, with 8 bases identical to TRBD1. The germline V gene encodes CDR1 KGHSH and CDR2 LQKENI. The CDR3 runs to 15 residues. V lost 4 bases, J lost 2 bases, and 6 bases stayed unmatched. CDR3 residues: CASSLMGQENYGYTF. The CDR3 bases are TGTGCCAGCTCACTGATGGGACAGGAAAACTATGGCTACACCTTC.

The rearrangement links TRBV5-4 to TRBJ1-1; a possible D gene is TRBD1 (6 bases). Per germline, CDR1 SGHNT and CDR2 YYREEE (reference sequence). The CDR3 spans 17 residues. The V and J ends lost 4 bases and 5 bases respectively, with 24 bases between them. The CDR3 sequence is CASSPLGVGALRTEAFF. The CDR3 DNA follows: TGTGCCAGCAGCCCCCTGGGGGTGGGGGCTCTTAGGACTGAAGCTTTCTTT. Together with reference TRBV5-4 and TRBJ1-1, the CDR3 gives the full variable domain: ETGVTQSPTHLIKTRGQQVTLRCSSQSGHNTVSWYQQALGQGPQFIFQYYREEENGRGNFPPRFSGLQFPNYSSELNVNALELDDSALYLCASSPLGVGALRTEAFFGQGTRLTVV.

J is TRBJ1-3 and V is TRBV7-9, with 10 bases lining up with TRBD1. V gave up 5 bases and J gave up 8 bases; unmatched junction bases: 12. The CDR3 is 16 residues long. Germline CDR1 SEHNR, CDR2 FQNEAQ (reference sequence). CDR3 bases: TGTGCCAGCAGCGCCACCCCGACAGGGGGCTTAGACACCATATATTTT. Its translation is CASSATPTGGLDTIYF.

V usage is TRBV5-1 and J usage is TRBJ2-1; TRBD2 aligns across 7 bases. The CDR3 is made up of 14 amino acids. Germline V gene sequence: CDR1 SGHRS, CDR2 YFSETQ. With V trimmed by 7 bases and J by 10 bases, 14 bases remained unmatched. This CDR3 reads CASRPSGVQREQFF. Here the CDR3 DNA reads TGCGCCAGCCGCCCCAGCGGGGTCCAACGGGAGCAGTTCTTC.

The chain links TRBV7-9 to TRBJ2-3, with a weak D call TRBD2 (5 bases). The V gene's germline CDR1 is SEHNR and CDR2 FQNEAQ (reference sequence). Trimming took 4 bases from V and 10 from J, leaving 27 bases between them. There are 17 residues in the CDR3. The chain's CDR3 is CASSSGYAGGGPTPQYF. CDR3 in DNA: TGTGCCAGCAGCTCGGGTTATGCGGGCGGAGGCCCCACCCCGCAGTATTTT.

The chain joins TRBV6-5 to TRBJ2-7; TRBD1 agrees at 8 bases. Unmatched junction bases numbered 10, after V lost 7 bases and J lost 2 bases. The CDR3 runs to 15 residues. The germline gives CDR1 MNHEY, CDR2 SVGAGI. The CDR3 protein is CASTAGRGLTYEQYF. CDR3 coding DNA: TGTGCCAGCACCGCGGGCAGGGGGCTTACCTACGAGCAGTACTTC.